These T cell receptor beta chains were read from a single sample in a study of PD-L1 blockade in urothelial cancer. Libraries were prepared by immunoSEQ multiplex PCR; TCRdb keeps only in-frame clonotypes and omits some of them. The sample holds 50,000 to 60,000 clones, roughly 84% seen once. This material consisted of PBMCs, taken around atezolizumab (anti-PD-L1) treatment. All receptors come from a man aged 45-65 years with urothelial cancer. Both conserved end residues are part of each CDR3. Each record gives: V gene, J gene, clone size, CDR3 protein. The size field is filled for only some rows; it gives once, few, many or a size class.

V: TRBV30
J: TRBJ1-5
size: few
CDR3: CACGQGDQPQHF

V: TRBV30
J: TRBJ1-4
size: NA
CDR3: CAWSRGDEKLFF

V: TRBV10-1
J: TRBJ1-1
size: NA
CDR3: CAIWRFQHSGNTEAFF

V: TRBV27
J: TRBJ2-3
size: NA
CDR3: CASRISGELTDTQYF

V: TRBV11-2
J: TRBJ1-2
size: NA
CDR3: CASTSDRGIVNYGYTF

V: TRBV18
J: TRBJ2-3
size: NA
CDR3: CASSIAGGPGGTDTQYF

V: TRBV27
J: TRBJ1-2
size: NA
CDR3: CASSFRDRGAYGYTF

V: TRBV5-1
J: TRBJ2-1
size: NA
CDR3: CASSLGSSGRAWDEQFF

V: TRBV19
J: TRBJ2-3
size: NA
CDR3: CASSAEGGPIKTQYF

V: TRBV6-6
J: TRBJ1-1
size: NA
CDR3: CASSYGRNTEAFF

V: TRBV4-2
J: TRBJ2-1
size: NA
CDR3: CASSQVSGKGRTEQFF

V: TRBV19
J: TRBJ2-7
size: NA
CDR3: CASRSLAGGSYEQYF

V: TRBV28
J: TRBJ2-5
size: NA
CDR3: CASRTGTRTWTQYF

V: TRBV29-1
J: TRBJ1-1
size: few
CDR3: CSSSEGTTNTEAFF

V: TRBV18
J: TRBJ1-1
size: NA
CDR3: CASSPLGTGKLNTEAFF

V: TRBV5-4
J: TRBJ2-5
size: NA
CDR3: CASSGGLAGRETQYF

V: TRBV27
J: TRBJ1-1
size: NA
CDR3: CASSSRQSITEAFF

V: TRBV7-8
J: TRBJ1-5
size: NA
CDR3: CASSPPLRVDSNQPQHF

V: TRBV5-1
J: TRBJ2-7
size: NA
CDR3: CASSVLSSYEQYF

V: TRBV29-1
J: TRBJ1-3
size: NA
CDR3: CSVVSAGNTIYF

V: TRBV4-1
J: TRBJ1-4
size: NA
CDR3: CASSKRQGGRDEKLFF

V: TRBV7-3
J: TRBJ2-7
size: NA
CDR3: CASEAGGTYEQYF

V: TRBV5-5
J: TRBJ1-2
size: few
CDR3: CASTTQGARSGYTF

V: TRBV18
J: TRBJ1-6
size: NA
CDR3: CASSRDRDHSPLHF

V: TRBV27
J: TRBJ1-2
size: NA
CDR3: CASNPTPRDRHGYTF